This T cell receptor (beta chain) was identified during a study of preoperative IRX-2 immunotherapy in early breast cancer. Profiling relied on immunoSEQ multiplex PCR, and the TCRdb table lists in-frame clones only, not all of them. The repertoire consists of about 62,000 clones, with approximately 94% occurring once and the leading ten covering 1.5% to 2%. This clone showed up just a few times. Indicated treatment: preoperative locoregional IRX-2 cytokine immunotherapy. Samples came from a phase Ib trial of preoperative locoregional IRX-2 cytokine immunotherapy. This sample was obtained from a patient treated with IRX-2 immunotherapy. The sequence was obtained from a human donor with breast cancer.

CDR3 DNA sequence: TGTGCCAGCAGTTTATGGACAGGGAAGACTGAAGCTTTCTTT. This encodes CASSLWTGKTEAFF. The J gene is TRBJ1-1, the V gene TRBV6-5; 8 bases map to TRBD1. CDR1 MNHEY and CDR2 SVGAGI come from the germline V gene. The V gene end was trimmed by 4 bases and the J gene end by 5 bases; junction bases not matched to a gene: 6. The CDR3 is made up of 14 amino acids.